This T cell receptor (beta chain) was captured in a study of blood T cell repertoires in COVID-19. Generated by immunoSEQ multiplex PCR, the TCRdb table keeps only in-frame clones and is missing some. The data show tens of thousands of clones, 90% seen once. The CDR3 spans 13 residues. V dropped 5 bases and J dropped 4; count of bases not matched to a gene: 1. Germline-derived CDR1 and CDR2 are GTSNPN and SVGIG (reference sequence). The gene calls are TRBV30 and TRBJ1-5, with 11 bases identical to TRBD1. Sequencing input: peripheral blood. The clonotype was recovered from a woman aged 55-69 years with active COVID-19. The CDR3 reads CAWGTGGNQPQHF. The CDR3 DNA is TGTGCCTGGGGGACAGGGGGAAATCAGCCCCAGCATTTT.